A selection of T cell receptor beta chains follows, all from one sample in a study of blood T cell repertoires in COVID-19. Sequencing used immunoSEQ multiplex PCR; TCRdb keeps in-frame clones, though not all of them. The sample shows about 350,000 clones, over 85% of them seen only once. Sequencing was carried out using peripheral blood. These receptor sequences come from a woman aged 60 to 75 with COVID-19, enrolled during active disease. Each CDR3 is given with its conserved first and last residue. Fields, in order: V gene, clone size, D gene, J gene, CDR3 protein, CDR3 DNA. A D gene is named only where the DNA matches it firmly. For some rows the clone size is stated as once, few or many, or as a class when expanded; others skip it.

TRBV7-8	.	.	TRBJ1-1	CASSRWGDNMNTEAFF	TGTGCCAGCAGCCGGTGGGGGGATAACATGAACACTGAAGCTTTCTTT
TRBV9	.	.	TRBJ1-2	CASSVPSAMGGYTF	TGTGCCAGCAGCGTACCGAGCGCAATGGGTGGCTACACCTTC
TRBV5-1	few	TRBD1	TRBJ2-7	CASSRGQSYEQYF	TGCGCCAGCAGCAGGGGACAGTCCTACGAGCAGTACTTC
TRBV9	.	TRBD1	TRBJ2-1	CASSVFPGQGYNEQFF	TGTGCCAGCAGCGTATTCCCTGGACAGGGCTACAATGAGCAGTTCTTC
TRBV12-5	.	TRBD1	TRBJ1-5	CASGPRDSFNQPQHF	TGTGCTAGTGGTCCCCGGGACAGCTTCAATCAGCCCCAGCATTTT
TRBV18	once	TRBD1	TRBJ1-1	CASSPPNRGAEAFF	TGTGCCAGCTCACCGCCTAACAGGGGCGCTGAAGCTTTCTTT
TRBV3-1/TRBV3-2	.	.	TRBJ1-1	CASSQGGQNTEAFF	TGTGCCAGCAGCCAAGGGGGACAGAACACTGAAGCTTTCTTT
TRBV28	.	TRBD1	TRBJ1-2	CASSLEYRGNYGYTF	TGTGCCAGCAGTTTAGAGTACAGGGGTAACTATGGCTACACCTTC
TRBV6-6	.	TRBD1	TRBJ2-7	CASSRTGQGYEQYF	TGTGCCAGCAGCCGGACTGGACAGGGCTACGAGCAGTACTTC
TRBV10-3	.	.	TRBJ2-3	CAISGHGGLGTDTQYF	TGTGCCATCAGTGGTCACGGGGGTCTCGGCACAGATACGCAGTATTTT
TRBV4-1	.	.	TRBJ1-2	CASSQEQGYYGYTF	TGCGCCAGCAGCCAAGAACAGGGATACTATGGCTACACCTTC
TRBV5-4	.	TRBD2	TRBJ2-3	CASRLLMTSSPSTDTQYF	TGTGCCAGCCGCCTACTAATGACTAGCTCCCCGAGCACAGATACGCAGTATTTT
TRBV9	.	.	TRBJ1-1	CASSPQGQLNTEAFF	TGTGCCAGCAGCCCTCAGGGACAATTGAACACTGAAGCTTTCTTT
TRBV18	.	TRBD1	TRBJ1-4	CASSPTGAFATNEKLFF	TGTGCCAGCTCACCGACAGGGGCCTTTGCAACTAATGAAAAACTGTTTTTT
TRBV7-3	.	.	TRBJ2-1	CASSRSPGNEQFF	TGTGCCAGCAGTCGATCACCAGGTAATGAGCAGTTCTTC
TRBV10-3	.	.	TRBJ2-3	CATSLSRNTDTQYF	TGTGCCACCTCTCTAAGCCGAAACACAGATACGCAGTATTTT
TRBV30	.	TRBD1	TRBJ2-3	CAWTTGAFPTDTQYF	TGTGCCTGGACGACAGGGGCCTTCCCCACAGATACGCAGTATTTT
TRBV11-3	.	TRBD2	TRBJ2-5	CASSYTSDQETQYF	TGTGCCAGCAGCTACACTAGCGATCAAGAGACCCAGTACTTC
TRBV7-2	.	TRBD2	TRBJ2-7	CASSPRGGANEQYF	TGTGCCAGCAGCCCGAGGGGAGGGGCGAACGAGCAGTACTTC
TRBV13	few	TRBD1	TRBJ1-2	CASSLDRDYYGYTF	TGTGCCAGCAGTTTAGACAGGGATTACTATGGCTACACCTTC
TRBV15	.	TRBD1	TRBJ1-4	CATSRKRQGAVEKLFF	TGTGCCACCAGCAGAAAAAGACAGGGGGCTGTTGAAAAACTGTTTTTT
TRBV9	.	TRBD2	TRBJ2-1	CASSVAALAGGNEQFF	TGTGCCAGCAGCGTAGCGGCTCTAGCGGGGGGCAATGAGCAGTTCTTC
TRBV27	.	.	TRBJ1-1	CASTPTGNTEAFF	TGTGCCAGCACCCCAACGGGGAACACTGAAGCTTTCTTT
TRBV2	.	TRBD1	TRBJ1-2	CASSQGVDYGYTF	TGTGCCAGCAGTCAGGGGGTCGACTATGGCTACACCTTC
TRBV6-5	few	.	TRBJ1-6	CASSFQGNSPLHF	TGTGCCAGCAGTTTCCAGGGTAATTCACCCCTCCACTTT
TRBV6-6	.	.	TRBJ2-3	CASSHPGFPDTQYF	TGTGCCAGCAGTCATCCAGGGTTCCCAGATACGCAGTATTTT
TRBV28	.	.	TRBJ2-4	CASSLGSGDLAKNIQYF	TGTGCCAGCAGTTTAGGTTCGGGGGACTTAGCCAAAAACATTCAGTACTTC
TRBV9	.	TRBD1	TRBJ1-6	CASSVKGAGNSPLHF	TGTGCCAGCAGCGTAAAGGGGGCAGGGAATTCACCCCTCCACTTT
TRBV6-5	.	.	TRBJ1-2	CASSYSNTGWDYGYTF	TGTGCCAGCAGTTACTCGAATACAGGGTGGGACTATGGCTACACCTTC
TRBV19	once	TRBD2	TRBJ2-3	CASSIWGLGPQGTDTQYF	TGTGCCAGTAGTATCTGGGGACTAGGGCCCCAGGGCACAGATACGCAGTATTTT